The subject of this entry is one T cell receptor beta chain. What it recognizes is unknown. This CDR3 has 14 residues. V lost 0 bases and J 8 bases, leaving 13 bases between the germline ends. This specimen belongs to a study of T-cell reconstitution after alpha-beta-depleted transplantation in children. Study-level points and caveats: At the one-year point after transplant, T-cell counts and TCRbeta diversity were found to come mostly from T cells that had been newly produced. In some patients, recipient T cells and intrathymic progenitors surviving conditioning explained high day-60 diversity. The study reportedly traced alpha-beta T cells about two months after transplant to several hundred expanded graft clones.

This sample's TCRbeta library carried unique molecular identifier barcodes. TCRdb ran MiXCR on the PCR reads and lists one entry per CDR3 protein. Here the sample spans about 870,000 distinct CDR3 sequences, approximately 15% being singletons. V and J are TRBV12-3 or TRBV12-4 and TRBJ1-1, with D possibly matching TRBD1 (6 bases). Sample: PBMCs, mostly from graft donor cells, taken 360 days after TCRalphabeta/CD19-depleted stem cell transplant. This TCR was sampled from a male patient younger than 18 who had a stem cell transplant for acute lymphoblastic leukemia, so the T cells may come from the graft donor. The CDR3 DNA sequence: TGTGCCAGCAGTTTAGCGATAGGACAGAAAGAAGCTTTCTTT. This codes for CASSLAIGQKEAFF.